This record covers a single T cell receptor beta chain. The data derive from a study of blood T cell repertoires in COVID-19. For the study at large: The cDNA or gDNA used as material had been derived from T cells, B-cell-depleted T cells, or PBMCs.

Recovered Cohort 3 donors showed two negative PCRs, clearance, or symptom resolution. Looked up from germline, CDR1 is SGHNT and CDR2 is YYREEE (reference sequence). Trimming took 5 bases from V and 3 from J; bases not matched to a gene: 8. The CDR3 sequence is 15 residues long. How the authors handled the data: It was from reference gene primer amplification that nucleated cell counts were estimated. The table came from immunoSEQ multiplex PCR; TCRdb's copy has only in-frame clones and leaves some out. V and J calls and clone size come straight from that table; D and trimming were deduced from the DNA. This table has a few hundred thousand clones, roughly 86% appearing once.

Sequencing input: PBMCs or T cells enriched from blood (not recorded which). The chain links TRBV5-4 to TRBJ2-1, with 7 nucleotides matching TRBD2. The sequence derives from a man aged 30 to 45 who had recovered from COVID-19. The CDR3 sequence is CASSPSGDRYNEQFF. In DNA, the CDR3 is TGTGCCAGCAGTCCCAGCGGGGACCGCTACAATGAGCAGTTCTTC.